Shown below are 25 T cell receptor beta chains from a single sample sequenced in a study of OX40 agonist ivuxolimab in advanced cancers. The table came from immunoSEQ multiplex PCR; TCRdb's copy has only in-frame clones and leaves some out. Among about 58,000 clones listed, 82% were seen once. The sequencing used CD4+ or CD8+ T cells sorted from blood, collected in a trial of the OX40 agonist ivuxolimab. All receptors come from an adult with an advanced solid tumor such as melanoma, head and neck, liver or kidney cancer.

This chain joins TRBV6-9 and TRBJ2-7, with a possible D match to TRBD2 (6 bases). V dropped 5 bases and J dropped 0 bases, with 17 bases sitting between them. Germline values: CDR1 MNHGY, CDR2 SVAAGI. There are 16 residues in the CDR3. The CDR3, as DNA: TGTGCCAGCAGTCGGAAGGCGGGAACCAGCTCCTACGAGCAGTACTTC. The encoded protein is CASSRKAGTSSYEQYF.

The rearrangement joins TRBV10-3 to TRBJ2-3, with unresolved D. CDR1 and CDR2 (germline): ENHRY, SYGVKD. The germline V and J ends were trimmed by 3 bases and 0 bases, with 4 bases remaining between them. This CDR3 has 13 amino acids. For the CDR3, the DNA is TGTGCCATCAGTGACTCTAGCACAGATACGCAGTATTTT. This gives the protein CAISDSSTDTQYF.

The gene calls are TRBV11-2 and TRBJ2-3; 9 bases line up with TRBD1. The CDR3 extends over 16 amino acids. Germline values: CDR1 SGHAT, CDR2 FQNNGV. The V segment lost 3 bases and the J segment 4 bases; nucleotides outside the gene matches: 8. The CDR3 loop reads CASSLYGTGMSDTQYF. As DNA, the CDR3 is TGTGCCAGCAGCTTGTACGGGACAGGGATGTCAGATACGCAGTATTTT.

The chain is built from TRBV29-1 and TRBJ2-1; D gene unclear. Germline V CDR1 and CDR2: SQVTM, ANQGSEA. Trimming left V 4 bases short and J 8 bases short, with 12 bases between. The CDR3 consists of 12 residues. The CDR3: CSVAAALDEQFF. In nucleotides, the CDR3 is TGCAGCGTTGCGGCCGCATTAGATGAGCAGTTCTTC.

The rearrangement uses TRBV7-2 and TRBJ1-6, with D maybe TRBD1 (5 bases). V was pared by 4 bases and J by 13 bases, with 11 bases between. Germline V gene lookup returns CDR1 SGHTA and CDR2 FQGNSA. CDR3 length equals 12 residues. The CDR3 region is CASSSATGPLHF. In nucleotides, the CDR3 is TGTGCCAGCAGCTCAGCTACAGGTCCCCTCCACTTT. Using reference TRBV7-2 and TRBJ1-6 for the parts outside the CDR3, the full variable domain is GAGVSQSPSNKVTEKGKDVELRCDPISGHTALYWYRQSLGQGLEFLIYFQGNSAPDKSGLPSDRFSAERTGGSVSTLTIQRTQQEDSAVYLCASSSATGPLHFGNGTRLTVT.

V gene TRBV11-3 combines with J gene TRBJ2-3, with a weak D call TRBD2 (5 bases). Trimming removed 0 bases from V and 4 bases from J, with 8 bases in between. CDR1 and CDR2 (germline): SGHNT, YENEEA. CDR3 size: 14 residues. CDR3 sequence reads: CASSLDGNSDTQYF. The CDR3 nucleotides are TGTGCCAGCAGCTTAGACGGGAACTCAGATACGCAGTATTTT.

The chain is built from TRBV30 and TRBJ2-5; D gene uncertain. The CDR3 runs 16 residues. CDR1 and CDR2 from the germline V gene are GTSNPN and SVGIG (reference sequence). V lost 1 base and J 1 base, leaving 16 bases between the germline ends. CDR3 in amino acids: CAWSASVSLSQETQYF. DNA of the CDR3: TGTGCCTGGAGTGCCTCTGTCTCACTGAGCCAAGAGACCCAGTACTTC.

The J gene is TRBJ1-2, the V gene TRBV7-2; tentative D call: TRBD1 (5 bases). V was pared by 5 bases and J by 0 bases, with 16 bases between. CDR1 is SGHTA, CDR2 FQGNSA, per germline. This CDR3 is built from 16 residues. CDR3 amino acids: CASSPPAGLANYGYTF. The CDR3 coding sequence is TGTGCCAGCAGCCCCCCAGCGGGGCTAGCTAACTATGGCTACACCTTC.

This chain joins TRBV30 and TRBJ2-2; D not certain. This CDR3 has 14 residues. V was clipped by 2 bases and J by 6 bases, with 13 bases between them. Germline values: CDR1 GTSNPN, CDR2 SVGIG (reference sequence). CDR3 residues: CAWSSSAVAGELFF. CDR3 nucleotide sequence: TGTGCCTGGAGTTCATCGGCGGTCGCCGGGGAGCTGTTTTTT.

The chain recombines TRBV9 with TRBJ2-1; TRBD2 might be the D (5 bases). Per the germline V gene, CDR1 is SGDLS and CDR2 is YYNGEE. The V end was cut by 2 bases, the J end by 5 bases, with 11 bases between. The CDR3 sequence is 14 residues long. The CDR3 sequence is CASSVSAGNNEQFF. The CDR3 coding sequence is TGTGCCAGCAGCGTTAGTGCGGGTAACAATGAGCAGTTCTTC.

The chain couples TRBV6-5 to TRBJ2-7; weak D call: TRBD2 (5 bases). V dropped 0 bases and J dropped 3 bases, with 15 bases sitting between them. This CDR3 has 16 residues. CDR1 MNHEY and CDR2 SVGAGI come from the germline V gene. This chain's CDR3 is CASSYSNPRGYYEQYF. CDR3 coding DNA: TGTGCCAGCAGTTACTCGAATCCTCGCGGGTACTACGAGCAGTACTTC.

This clone showed up just once. The V gene is TRBV30, the J gene TRBJ1-2; D possibly corresponds to TRBD1 (5 bases). V was trimmed by 4 bases and J by 7 bases, leaving 10 bases between them. Germline V gene lookup returns CDR1 GTSNPN and CDR2 SVGIG (reference sequence). This CDR3 comprises 11 residues. CDR3 in DNA: TGTGCCTGGAAAATGGGGGGTGGCTACACCTTC. This gives the protein CAWKMGGGYTF.

The rearrangement joins TRBV18 to TRBJ1-6; possibly TRBD1 for D (5 bases). CDR1 KGHSH and CDR2 LQKENI come from the germline V gene. Trimming cost V 6 bases and J 6 bases, with 15 bases left between them. The CDR3 is made up of 15 amino acids. The CDR3 spells CASSIRERANSPLHF. The DNA for the CDR3 is TGTGCCAGCTCGATCAGGGAAAGGGCTAATTCACCCCTCCACTTT.

This clone appeared a few times. The rearrangement links TRBV6-5 to TRBJ2-5; TRBD1 might be the D (6 bases). Trimming took off 1 base at V and 5 bases at J, with 8 bases between the two ends. The CDR3 runs to 13 residues. Germline V gives CDR1 MNHEY, CDR2 SVGAGI. The CDR3 loop reads CASSYLDRETQYF. The CDR3 nucleotides are TGTGCCAGCAGTTACTTAGACAGGGAGACCCAGTACTTC.

The chain is built from TRBV30 and TRBJ2-6; D gene ambiguous. The V gene lost 0 bases and the J gene lost 3 bases, with 0 bases spanning the gap. The germline V gene has CDR1 GTSNPN and CDR2 SVGIG (reference sequence). This CDR3 has 12 residues. CDR3 in DNA: TGTGCCTGGAGTGTTGGGGCCAACGTCCTGACTTTC. It translates to CAWSVGANVLTF.

J is TRBJ2-1 and V is TRBV29-1, with unresolved D. Germline V CDR1 and CDR2: SQVTM, ANQGSEA. CDR3 length: 13 residues. The V gene lost 7 bases and the J gene lost 6 bases, with 16 bases spanning the gap. Here the CDR3 DNA reads TGCAGCGCCTCAAACTCGGGCGGCAATGAGCAGTTCTTC. This encodes CSASNSGGNEQFF.

The chain links TRBV18 to TRBJ2-3, with a weak D call TRBD2 (6 bases). V lost 2 bases and J 3 bases, leaving 12 bases between the germline ends. Germline V gene sequence: CDR1 KGHSH, CDR2 LQKENI. CDR3 length: 15 amino acids. CDR3 in amino acids: CASSPSLSGTDTQYF. DNA of the CDR3: TGTGCCAGCTCACCAAGCCTTAGCGGTACAGATACGCAGTATTTT.

The rearrangement joins TRBV30 to TRBJ1-1; TRBD1 matches at 9 bases. V lost 3 bases and J lost 6; bases outside the gene matches: 8. From germline, CDR1 is GTSNPN and CDR2 SVGIG (reference sequence). The length of the CDR3 is 14 residues. Here the CDR3 reads CAWRNSDRGSEAFF. CDR3 coding DNA: TGTGCCTGGAGAAATAGTGACAGGGGGTCTGAAGCTTTCTTT.

This chain links TRBV7-8 with TRBJ1-1; 7 bases agree with TRBD1. V was clipped by 6 bases and J by 5 bases; unmatched bases: 3. This CDR3 contains 12 residues. Germline CDR1 reads SGHVS; CDR2 reads FQNEAQ. The CDR3 reads CASRTGYTEAFF. CDR3 in DNA: TGTGCCAGCAGGACAGGGTATACTGAAGCTTTCTTT.

The chain employs TRBV5-1 and TRBJ1-1; D gene unclear. The length of the CDR3 is 17 residues. Germline CDR1 is SGHRS and CDR2 is YFSETQ. Trimming removed 0 bases from V and 1 base from J, with 16 bases in between. The CDR3 bases are TGCGCCAGCAGCTTGGGGCACTACATCGCCGCGAACACTGAAGCTTTCTTT. It translates to CASSLGHYIAANTEAFF.

V usage is TRBV7-2 and J usage is TRBJ1-1, with D hard to call. This CDR3 is 16 amino acids long. Trimming stripped 1 base from V and 1 base from J, with 13 bases between. CDR1 SGHTA and CDR2 FQGNSA come from the germline V gene. CDR3 in DNA: TGTGCCAGCAGCTTAGGACTGGGCAGGACGAACACTGAAGCTTTCTTT. Translation gives CASSLGLGRTNTEAFF.

The J gene is TRBJ2-1, the V gene TRBV2; 9 bases are a match to TRBD2. This CDR3 spans 15 amino acids. Germline V gives CDR1 SNHLY, CDR2 FYNNEI. The J segment lost 7 bases and the V segment lost 2 bases, leaving 6 bases of the junction unmatched. CDR3 sequence (DNA): TGTGCCAGCAGTGAAATCCTAGCGGGGTCGAATGAGCAGTTCTTC. Protein sequence: CASSEILAGSNEQFF.

The chain joins TRBV7-3 to TRBJ2-7; D may be TRBD1 or TRBD2 (5 bases each). This CDR3 region has 17 residues. Germline-derived CDR1 and CDR2 are SGHTA and FQGTGA. V lost 4 bases and J lost 2, with 21 bases in between. The CDR3 loop is CASSSPSEGRKTYEQYF. The CDR3 DNA reads as TGTGCCAGCAGCTCCCCTTCCGAGGGGCGGAAAACCTACGAGCAGTACTTC.

J is TRBJ1-3 and V is TRBV14; no firm D call. CDR1 and CDR2 (germline): SGHDN, FVKESK. Trimming left V 0 bases short and J 2 bases short, with 17 bases between. The CDR3 covers 18 residues. This chain's CDR3 is CASSQETEARVTGNTIYF. The CDR3 nucleotides read TGTGCCAGCAGCCAAGAAACTGAAGCGCGTGTTACTGGAAACACCATATATTTT.

This clone has more than one count but fewer than ten. The chain is built from TRBV9 and TRBJ1-1, with D perhaps matching TRBD1 (5 bases). This CDR3 comprises 14 residues. Germline CDR1 reads SGDLS; CDR2 reads YYNGEE. Trimming left V 2 bases short and J 0 bases short, with 8 bases between. CDR3 protein: CASSVGGMNTEAFF. The CDR3 nucleotides read TGTGCCAGCAGCGTGGGGGGGATGAACACTGAAGCTTTCTTT. Complete variable domain (other parts from reference TRBV9 and TRBJ1-1): DSGVTQTPKHLITATGQRVTLRCSPRSGDLSVYWYQQSLDQGLQFLIQYYNGEERAKGNILERFSAQQFPDLHSELNLSSLELGDSALYFCASSVGGMNTEAFFGQGTRLTVV.